Each of the 11 T cell receptor beta chains below was sequenced from the same sample in a study of graft-versus-host responses after intestinal transplantation listed by TCRdb under 2021. In light of the paper, this sample's time point label describes: cells obtained before transplantation from donor or recipient. For these receptors, no antigen is known. The library came from the immunoSEQ multiplex PCR assay. In TCRdb, the immuneACCESS table is reduced to in-frame sequences with V and J assigned. These tables do not hold every clone; where another copy was compared, an unresolved V gene accounts for under half, and the others remain unexplained. The table for this sample lists about 71,000 clones; about 94% of them were counted only once. Together, the top ten hold less than 0.65% of the sample. The starting material was unstimulated CD8+ T cells sorted from spleen or lymph node cells, obtained before intestinal transplant. Receptor source: a human donor who received an intestinal transplant.

The chain carries TRBV10-1 and TRBJ2-7, with 9 bases fitting TRBD1. The V and J ends lost 4 bases and 6 bases, in that order; junction bases with no gene match: 10. Germline V gene sequence: CDR1 WNHNN, CDR2 SYGVQD (reference sequence). This CDR3 has 15 residues. The CDR3 loop is CASSAFRGTGTEQYF. CDR3 nucleotide sequence: TGCGCCAGCAGTGCATTTCGCGGGACAGGGACCGAGCAGTACTTC.

This clone was seen once. The chain is built from TRBV5-6 and TRBJ2-2; a possible D gene is TRBD1 (5 bases). V lost 2 bases, J lost 3 bases, and 11 bases lay in between. CDR3 length: 15 residues. The germline V gene encodes CDR1 SGHDT and CDR2 YYEEEE. The CDR3 DNA is TGTGCCAGCAGCTTAGGGGTCAGATACACCGGGGAGCTGTTTTTT. This translates into CASSLGVRYTGELFF.

The gene calls are TRBV30 and TRBJ2-5, with 9 bases fitting TRBD2. The J call is in doubt because the DNA end fits TRBJ2-7 better. In germline, CDR1 is GTSNPN, CDR2 SVGIG (reference sequence). This CDR3 has 15 residues. The CDR3 spells CAWSRGLAGPYEQYF. The CDR3 bases are TGTGCCTGGAGTAGGGGACTAGCAGGTCCCTACGAGCAGTACTTC.

V gene TRBV7-8 combines with J gene TRBJ1-4; 9 positions match TRBD1. The germline V gene has CDR1 SGHVS and CDR2 FQNEAQ. J was trimmed by 6 bases and V by 4 bases; bases with no gene match: 6. This CDR3 is built from 15 residues. CDR3 DNA sequence: TGTGCCAGCAGCTCGCTCTGGGACAGGGATGAAAAACTGTTTTTT. Its protein product is CASSSLWDRDEKLFF.

The genes are TRBV19 and TRBJ1-1, with unresolved D. Trimming shortened V by 3 bases and J by 5 bases, and 13 bases separated the two germline ends. The germline CDR1 and CDR2 sequences are LNHDA and SQIVND (reference sequence). The CDR3 is made up of 14 amino acids. The CDR3 DNA sequence: TGTGCCAGTAGTATGACGGCGGCGGGGACTGAAGCTTTCTTT. This translates into CASSMTAAGTEAFF.

V usage is TRBV27 and J usage is TRBJ2-1, with 8 bases aligning to TRBD2. CDR1 and CDR2 (germline): MNHEY, SMNVEV (reference sequence). J gave up 4 bases and V 3 bases, and 14 bases lay outside the gene matches. This CDR3 contains 18 residues. The CDR3 DNA is TGTGCCAGCAGTTTCCCGGGTCCAAGCGGGAGAGCATACAATGAGCAGTTCTTC. Translated, it gives CASSFPGPSGRAYNEQFF.

This chain connects TRBV7-7 to TRBJ2-5; perhaps D is TRBD1 or TRBD2 (5 bases each). The CDR3 extends over 14 amino acids. The germline V gene has CDR1 SSHAT and CDR2 FNYEAQ (reference sequence). Trimming took off 2 bases at V and 3 bases at J, with 10 bases between the two ends. CDR3 in DNA: TGTGCCAGCAGCTTAAGGGACGGAGAAGAGACCCAGTACTTC. Translating it yields CASSLRDGEETQYF.

The chain joins TRBV18 to TRBJ1-2; D is perhaps TRBD1 (6 bases). The CDR3 length is 16 residues. CDR1 and CDR2 from the germline V gene are KGHSH and LQKENI. The V gene lost 2 bases and the J gene lost 3 bases, with 16 bases spanning the gap. As DNA, the CDR3 is TGTGCCAGCTCACCAGACCGGGACACCGGAGACTATGGCTACACCTTC. Its translation: CASSPDRDTGDYGYTF.

J is TRBJ2-3 and V is TRBV27; 10 bases are shared with TRBD2. CDR1 and CDR2 from the germline V gene are MNHEY and SMNVEV (reference sequence). The CDR3 runs 16 residues. Losses at the gene ends were 2 bases for V and 4 bases for J; bases not matched to a gene: 6. CDR3 residues: CASSLASGRGSDTQYF. The CDR3 bases are TGTGCCAGCAGTTTAGCTAGCGGGAGAGGTTCAGATACGCAGTATTTT.

The rearrangement links TRBV7-8 to TRBJ2-5; the D gene is possibly TRBD2 (5 bases). The closer fit of TRBJ2-7 to the DNA end suggests the J call may be wrong. Germline CDR1 reads SGHVS; CDR2 reads FQNEAQ. CDR3 size: 13 residues. This CDR3 reads CASSLGGGYEQYF. The DNA for the CDR3 is TGTGCCAGCAGCTTAGGTGGAGGCTACGAGCAGTACTTC.

This rearrangement joins TRBV6-1 to TRBJ2-7; D not certain. The CDR3 has 16 amino acids. Germline V gene lookup returns CDR1 MNHNS and CDR2 SASEGT. The germline V and J ends were trimmed by 3 bases and 4 bases, with 19 bases remaining between them. CDR3 DNA: TGTGCCAGCAGTGACAACAGTATCAACGACGGGTACGAGCAGTACTTC. It yields the protein CASSDNSINDGYEQYF.